This T cell receptor (beta chain) originates from a study of CD4 T cells in relation to SARS-CoV-2 and coronaviruses. Study-wide background: The restricting HLA molecule for shared crossreactive spike epitopes was mapped.

The unexposed donors gave CD4+ T cells in about 2011-2019, prior to COVID-19. The cells were cultured for about ten days before CD4+ T cells were isolated. V was trimmed by 3 bases and J by 0 bases, leaving 11 bases between them. The CDR3 is 15 residues long. Germline CDR1 is KGHSH and CDR2 is LQKENI. The repertoire was sequenced with immunoSEQ multiplex PCR; TCRdb's copy has only in-frame clones and lacks some. The sample consists of about 22,000 clones, 55% to 80% of them appearing once. Notes on this clone: Its antigen is currently unknown.

The receptor was isolated from a human donor in good health. Specimen: CD4+ T cells from PBMCs, cultured in vitro. The chain carries TRBV18 and TRBJ1-1, with no clear D. The CDR3 nucleotides read TGTGCCAGCTCACCTTCGGACGGCTTGAACACTGAAGCTTTCTTT. Translating gives CASSPSDGLNTEAFF.